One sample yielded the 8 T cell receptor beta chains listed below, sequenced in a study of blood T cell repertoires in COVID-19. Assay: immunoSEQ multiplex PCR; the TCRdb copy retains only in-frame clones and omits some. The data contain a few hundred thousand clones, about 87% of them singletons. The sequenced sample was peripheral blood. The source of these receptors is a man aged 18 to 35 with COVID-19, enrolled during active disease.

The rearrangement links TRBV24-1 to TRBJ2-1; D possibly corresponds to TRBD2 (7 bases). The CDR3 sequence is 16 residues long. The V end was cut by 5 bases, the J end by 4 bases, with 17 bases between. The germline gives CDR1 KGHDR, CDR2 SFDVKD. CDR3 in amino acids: CATSGSGGGGYNEQFF. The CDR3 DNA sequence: TGTGCCACCAGTGGTTCGGGAGGAGGGGGATACAATGAGCAGTTCTTC.

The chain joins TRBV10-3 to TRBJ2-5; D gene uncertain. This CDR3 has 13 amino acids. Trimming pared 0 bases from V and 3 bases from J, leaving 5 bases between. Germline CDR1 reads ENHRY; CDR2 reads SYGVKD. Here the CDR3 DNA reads TGTGCCATCAGTGAGTCAGACAAAGAGACCCAGTACTTC. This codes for CAISESDKETQYF.

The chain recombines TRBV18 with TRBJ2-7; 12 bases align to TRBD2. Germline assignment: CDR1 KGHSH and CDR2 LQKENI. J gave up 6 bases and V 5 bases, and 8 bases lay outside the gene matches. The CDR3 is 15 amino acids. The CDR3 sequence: CASSSRTSGVSEQYF. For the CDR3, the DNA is TGTGCCAGCTCAAGCAGGACTAGCGGGGTCTCCGAGCAGTACTTC.

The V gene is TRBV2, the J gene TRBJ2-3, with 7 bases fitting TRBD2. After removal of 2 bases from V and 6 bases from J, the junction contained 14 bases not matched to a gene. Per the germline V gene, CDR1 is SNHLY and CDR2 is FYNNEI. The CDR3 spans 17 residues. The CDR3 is CASSESGKFWKGDTQYF. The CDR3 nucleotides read TGTGCCAGCAGTGAAAGCGGGAAGTTCTGGAAGGGGGATACGCAGTATTTT.

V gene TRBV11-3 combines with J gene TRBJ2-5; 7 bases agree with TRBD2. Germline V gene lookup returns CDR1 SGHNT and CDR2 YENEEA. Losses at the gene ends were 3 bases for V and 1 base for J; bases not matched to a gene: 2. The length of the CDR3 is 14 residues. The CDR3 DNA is TGTGCCAGCAGCTTCGGCGGGAGCCAAGAGACCCAGTACTTC. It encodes CASSFGGSQETQYF.

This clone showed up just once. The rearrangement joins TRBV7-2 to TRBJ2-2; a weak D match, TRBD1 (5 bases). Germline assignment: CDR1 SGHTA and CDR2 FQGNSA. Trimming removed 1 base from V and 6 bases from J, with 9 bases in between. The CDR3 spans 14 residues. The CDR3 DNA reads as TGTGCCAGCAGCTTAGGGGCAGGGTCCGGGGAGCTGTTTTTT. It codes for CASSLGAGSGELFF.

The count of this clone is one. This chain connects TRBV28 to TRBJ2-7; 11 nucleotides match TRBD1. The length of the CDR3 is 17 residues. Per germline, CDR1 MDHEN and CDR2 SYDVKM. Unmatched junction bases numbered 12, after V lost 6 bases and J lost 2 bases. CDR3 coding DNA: TGTGCCAGCAGGGAGGACAGGGGGCCCTTAGCGGCCTACGAGCAGTACTTC. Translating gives CASREDRGPLAAYEQYF.

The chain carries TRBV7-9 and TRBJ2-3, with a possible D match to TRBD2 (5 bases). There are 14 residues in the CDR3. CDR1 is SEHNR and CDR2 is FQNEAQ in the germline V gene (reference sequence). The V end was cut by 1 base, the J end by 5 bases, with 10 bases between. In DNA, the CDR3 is TGTGCCAGCAGCTTAGATACTAGACAAGATACGCAGTATTTT. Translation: CASSLDTRQDTQYF.